Sequencing of this TCR beta chain was carried out in a study of CD8 T cells in ankylosing spondylitis. The CDR3 length is 15 residues. The V gene lost 5 bases and the J gene lost 3 bases, with 17 bases spanning the gap. Germline CDR1 is SGHTA and CDR2 is FQGNSA. TCRdb processed the 5' RACE reads anew with MiXCR; each CDR3 protein has one entry. The table records roughly 450,000 distinct CDR3 sequences, 26% of them present only once. This clonotype has a single count. Its antigen remains unidentified. Study results and caveats: Ankylosing spondylitis blood appeared to carry a characteristic TCR beta motif of roughly 8 highly homologous variants. Disease-linked clones, CD8+, were relatively rare in peripheral blood.

The specimen was blood, either unsorted or a sorted T cell fraction (not recorded which). The genes are TRBV7-2 and TRBJ2-7, with a possible D match to TRBD2 (5 bases). This clonotype was obtained from a male donor with ankylosing spondylitis. The CDR3 coding sequence is TGTGCCAGCAGCGAGGGCCCCGCGGACGGCTACGAGCAGTACTTC. This encodes CASSEGPADGYEQYF.